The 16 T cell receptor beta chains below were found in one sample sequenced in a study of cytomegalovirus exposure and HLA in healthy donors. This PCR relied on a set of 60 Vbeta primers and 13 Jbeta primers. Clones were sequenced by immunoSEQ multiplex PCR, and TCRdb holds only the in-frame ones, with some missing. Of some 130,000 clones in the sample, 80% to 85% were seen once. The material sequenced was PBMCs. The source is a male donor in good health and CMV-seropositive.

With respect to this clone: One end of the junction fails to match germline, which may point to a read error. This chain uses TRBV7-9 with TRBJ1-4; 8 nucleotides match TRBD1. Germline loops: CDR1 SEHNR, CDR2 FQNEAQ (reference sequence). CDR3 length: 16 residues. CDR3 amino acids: CSSSPAAGGFNEKLFF. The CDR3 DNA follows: TGTTCCAGCAGCCCCGCGGCAGGGGGCTTTAATGAAAAACTGTTTTTT.

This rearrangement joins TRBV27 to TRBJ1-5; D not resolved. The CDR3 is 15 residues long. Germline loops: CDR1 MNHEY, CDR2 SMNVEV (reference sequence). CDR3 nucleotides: TGTGCTTCAGCGGGGTTTCCCCATAGCAATCAGCCCCAGCATTTT. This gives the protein CASAGFPHSNQPQHF.

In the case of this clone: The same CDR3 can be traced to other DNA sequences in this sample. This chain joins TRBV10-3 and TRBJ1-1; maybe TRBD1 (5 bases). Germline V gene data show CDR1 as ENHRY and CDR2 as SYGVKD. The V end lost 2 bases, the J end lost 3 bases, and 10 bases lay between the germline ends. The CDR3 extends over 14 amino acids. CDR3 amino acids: CAISEVGPDTEAFF. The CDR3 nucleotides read TGTGCCATCAGTGAGGTGGGGCCAGACACTGAAGCTTTCTTT.

The CDR3 here is CASSIGGSQAFF. CDR3 nucleotides: TGTGCCAGTAGTATAGGCGGCAGCCAGGCTTTCTTT. The V call is TRBV19, the J call TRBJ1-1, with D hard to call. The germline CDR1 and CDR2 sequences are LNHDA and SQIVND (reference sequence). Trimming took 1 base from V and 11 from J, leaving 11 bases between them. This CDR3 is 12 amino acids long.

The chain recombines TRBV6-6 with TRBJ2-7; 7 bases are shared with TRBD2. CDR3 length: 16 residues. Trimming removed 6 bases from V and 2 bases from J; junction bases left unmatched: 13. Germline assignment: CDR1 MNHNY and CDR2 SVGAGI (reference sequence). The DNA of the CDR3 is TGTGCCAGCAGCTTCTCTTGGGCGGGGGTTCCCTACGAGCAGTACTTC. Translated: CASSFSWAGVPYEQYF.

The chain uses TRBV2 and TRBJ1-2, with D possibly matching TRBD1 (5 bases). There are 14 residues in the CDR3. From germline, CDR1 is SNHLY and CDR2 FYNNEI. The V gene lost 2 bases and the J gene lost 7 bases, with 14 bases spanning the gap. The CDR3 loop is CASSELDWRGGYTF. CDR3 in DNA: TGTGCCAGCAGTGAATTGGATTGGAGGGGTGGCTACACCTTC.

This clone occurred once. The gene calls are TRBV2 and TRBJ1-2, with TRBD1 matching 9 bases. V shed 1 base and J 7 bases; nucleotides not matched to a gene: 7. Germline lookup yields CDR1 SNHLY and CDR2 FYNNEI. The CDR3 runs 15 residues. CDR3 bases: TGTGCCAGCAGTGAAGAATCCGGGACAGGGTCTGGCTACACCTTC. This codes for CASSEESGTGSGYTF.

CDR3 sequence: CASSEGRGASNEQFF. The CDR3 nucleotides are TGTGCCAGCAGTGAAGGGCGGGGGGCCTCCAATGAGCAGTTCTTC. This chain uses TRBV6-1 with TRBJ2-1, with 8 bases identical to TRBD2. Trimming at V came to 1 base and at J to 6 bases, leaving 5 bases not matched to a gene. Germline CDR1 reads MNHNS; CDR2 reads SASEGT. The CDR3 covers 15 residues.

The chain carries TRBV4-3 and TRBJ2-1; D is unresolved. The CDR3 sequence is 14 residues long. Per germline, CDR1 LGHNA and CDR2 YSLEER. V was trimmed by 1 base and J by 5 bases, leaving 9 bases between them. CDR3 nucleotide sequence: TGCGCCAGCAGCCAAGTCCAGTCTCACAATGAGCAGTTCTTC. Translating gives CASSQVQSHNEQFF.

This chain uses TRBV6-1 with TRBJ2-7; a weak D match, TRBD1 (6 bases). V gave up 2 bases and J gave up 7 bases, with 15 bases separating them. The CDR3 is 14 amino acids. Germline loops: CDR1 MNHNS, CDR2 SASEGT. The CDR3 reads CASSELRAQGEQYF. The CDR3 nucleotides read TGTGCCAGCAGTGAACTGAGGGCTCAGGGGGAGCAGTACTTC.

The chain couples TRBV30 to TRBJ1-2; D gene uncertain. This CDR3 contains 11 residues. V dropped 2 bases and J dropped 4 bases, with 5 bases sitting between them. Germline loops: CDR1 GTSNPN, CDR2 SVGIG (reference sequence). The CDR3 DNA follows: TGTGCCTGGAGTCTCGGCTATGGCTACACCTTC. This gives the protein CAWSLGYGYTF.

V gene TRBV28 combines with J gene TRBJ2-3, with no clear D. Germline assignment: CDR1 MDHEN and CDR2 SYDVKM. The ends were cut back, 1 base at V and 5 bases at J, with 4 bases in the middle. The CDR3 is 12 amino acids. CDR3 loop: CASSLSGDTQYF. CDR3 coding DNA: TGTGCCAGCAGTTTATCGGGAGATACGCAGTATTTT.

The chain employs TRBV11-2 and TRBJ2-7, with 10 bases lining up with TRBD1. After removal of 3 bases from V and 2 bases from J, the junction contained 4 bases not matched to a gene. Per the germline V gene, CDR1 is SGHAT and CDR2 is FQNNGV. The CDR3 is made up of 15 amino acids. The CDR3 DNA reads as TGTGCCAGCAGCTTGGGACAGGGGATGGCCTACGAGCAGTACTTC. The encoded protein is CASSLGQGMAYEQYF.

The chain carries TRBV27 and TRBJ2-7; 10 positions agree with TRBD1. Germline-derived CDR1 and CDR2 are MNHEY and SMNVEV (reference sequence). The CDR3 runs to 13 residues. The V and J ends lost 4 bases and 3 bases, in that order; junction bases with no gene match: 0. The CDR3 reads CASSWDRGYEQYF. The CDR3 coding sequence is TGTGCCAGCAGTTGGGACAGGGGCTACGAGCAGTACTTC.

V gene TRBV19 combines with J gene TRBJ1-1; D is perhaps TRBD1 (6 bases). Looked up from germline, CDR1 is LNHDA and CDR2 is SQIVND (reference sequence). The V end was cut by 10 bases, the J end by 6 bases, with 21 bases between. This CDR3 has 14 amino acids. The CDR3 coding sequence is TGTGCCACCGGGACACCGCAAGGGGAAGCTGAAGCTTTCTTT. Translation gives CATGTPQGEAEAFF.

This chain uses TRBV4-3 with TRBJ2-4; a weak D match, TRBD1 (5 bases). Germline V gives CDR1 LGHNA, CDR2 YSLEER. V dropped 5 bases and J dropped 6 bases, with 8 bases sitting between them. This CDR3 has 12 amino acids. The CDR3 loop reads CASSNDRNIQYF. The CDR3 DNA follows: TGCGCCAGCAGCAACGACAGAAACATTCAGTACTTC.